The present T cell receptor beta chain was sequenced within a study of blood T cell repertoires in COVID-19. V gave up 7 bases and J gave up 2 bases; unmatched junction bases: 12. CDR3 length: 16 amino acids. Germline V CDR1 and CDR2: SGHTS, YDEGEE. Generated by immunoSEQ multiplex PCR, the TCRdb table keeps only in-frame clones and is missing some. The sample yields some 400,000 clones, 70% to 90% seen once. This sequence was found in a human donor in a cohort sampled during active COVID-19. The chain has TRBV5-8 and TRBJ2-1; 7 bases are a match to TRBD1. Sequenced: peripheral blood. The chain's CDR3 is CASQDSGQVTYNEQFF. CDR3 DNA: TGTGCCAGCCAGGACTCTGGACAGGTCACCTACAATGAGCAGTTCTTC.